The 26 T cell receptor beta chains below all came from one sample that was sequenced in a study of blood T cells in healthy people across ages. Through a sample-barcoded 5' primer and a J-beta primer mix, a second PCR was run for roughly 7 to 12 cycles. TCRdb analysed the 5' RACE reads with MiXCR anew, one entry per CDR3 protein. This sample has around 850,000 distinct CDR3 sequences, with roughly 40% found just once. The sequencing input was blood. These TCRs come from a young man in good health.

This clonotype was counted a few times. The rearrangement joins TRBV12-3 or TRBV12-4 to TRBJ1-5, with TRBD1 as a possible D gene (6 bases). Deletions cut 11 bases from V and 2 bases from J, with 13 bases between. This CDR3 region has 13 residues. The CDR3 is CAAGAGGNQPQHF. The DNA of the CDR3 is TGTGCCGCGGGGGCGGGGGGCAATCAGCCCCAGCATTTT.

The chain is built from TRBV7-2 and TRBJ2-3; 11 nucleotides agree with TRBD2. V lost 5 bases and J lost 2; bases outside the gene matches: 9. The CDR3 is 17 residues long. Germline loops: CDR1 SGHTA, CDR2 FQGNSA. CDR3 in DNA: TGTGCCAGCAGCATACTGACTAGCGGGGAGCTCACAGATACGCAGTATTTT. The encoded protein is CASSILTSGELTDTQYF.

The chain recombines TRBV2 with TRBJ2-2, with D perhaps matching TRBD2 (5 bases). The CDR3 is 14 amino acids. Deletions cut 10 bases from V and 4 bases from J, with 16 bases between. Germline V CDR1 and CDR2: SNHLY, FYNNEI. The CDR3 DNA reads TGTGCCACCACGAACGACGGGGTCACCGGGGAGCTGTTTTTT. This sequence encodes CATTNDGVTGELFF.

The rearrangement links TRBV27 to TRBJ2-5, with 11 bases aligning to TRBD2. The CDR3 runs 15 residues. The germline CDR1 and CDR2 sequences are MNHEY and SMNVEV (reference sequence). V gave up 4 bases and J gave up 11 bases; unmatched junction bases: 12. The CDR3 DNA follows: TGTGCCAGCAGTTCTAGCGGGGGGCCCCACAATGAGCAGTACTTC. Protein product: CASSSSGGPHNEQYF.

The chain joins TRBV7-9 to TRBJ2-7; perhaps TRBD2 as D (6 bases). With 4 bases removed from V and 1 base from J, the gap between germline ends came to 8 bases. This CDR3 spans 13 amino acids. Germline V gene sequence: CDR1 SEHNR, CDR2 FQNEAQ (reference sequence). The CDR3 loop is CASSSSASYEQYF. CDR3 nucleotide sequence: TGTGCCAGCAGCTCTAGCGCTTCCTACGAGCAGTACTTC.

The chain combines TRBV7-2 with TRBJ2-3, with TRBD2 matching 9 bases. Germline-derived CDR1 and CDR2 are SGHTA and FQGNSA. The CDR3 sequence is 17 residues long. V was pared by 0 bases and J by 5 bases, with 9 bases of the junction left unmatched. The CDR3 sequence: CASSLAPSSGGKDTQYF. The CDR3, as DNA: TGTGCCAGCAGCTTAGCCCCCAGCAGCGGGGGGAAAGATACGCAGTATTTT.

This clonotype was seen a few times. The CDR3 bases are TGTGCCAGCACCCCGGGGGGGCCCACTAACTATGGCTACACCTTC. It is translated as CASTPGGPTNYGYTF. This chain connects TRBV12-3 or TRBV12-4 to TRBJ1-2; a weak D match, TRBD1 (6 bases). The CDR3 contains 15 residues. Trimming took off 7 bases at V and 0 bases at J, with 15 bases between the two ends.

The chain links TRBV5-1 to TRBJ1-2; the D gene is possibly TRBD1 (5 bases). This CDR3 has 12 amino acids. Trimming shortened V by 7 bases and J by 3 bases, and 10 bases separated the two germline ends. In germline, CDR1 is SGHRS, CDR2 YFSETQ. In DNA form, the CDR3 reads TGCGCCAGCCGAGGGGCTGACTATGGCTACACCTTC. This encodes CASRGADYGYTF.

This chain links TRBV10-3 with TRBJ2-4, with TRBD2 as a possible D gene (6 bases). Between the trimmed V and J ends, which lost 1 base and 4 bases, there was a span of 14 bases. This CDR3 has 16 residues. Germline V gene sequence: CDR1 ENHRY, CDR2 SYGVKD. Here the CDR3 reads CAISEFDGGTKNIQYF. The CDR3 coding sequence is TGTGCCATCAGTGAGTTCGACGGGGGTACGAAAAACATTCAGTACTTC.

A few counts support this clonotype. The chain recombines TRBV2 with TRBJ2-3; 9 bases are shared with TRBD2. The CDR3 length is 16 residues. CDR1 is SNHLY, CDR2 FYNNEI, per germline. V was pared by 4 bases and J by 4 bases, with 9 bases of the junction left unmatched. The CDR3 nucleotides are TGTGCCAGCAGTGCGGTAGCGGGGGTCTCGGCAGATACGCAGTATTTT. It encodes CASSAVAGVSADTQYF. Based on the CDR3 plus reference TRBV2 and TRBJ2-3, the full variable domain is EPEVTQTPSHQVTQMGQEVILRCVPISNHLYFYWYRQILGQKVEFLVSFYNNEISEKSEIFDDQFSVERPDGSNFTLKIRSTKLEDSAMYFCASSAVAGVSADTQYFGPGTRLTVL.

Comments on this clonotype: A much larger clone sits a single nucleotide away, making a read error possible. This chain connects TRBV7-2 to TRBJ2-7; maybe TRBD1 (6 bases). The germline gives CDR1 SGHTA, CDR2 FQGNSA. CDR3 length: 13 amino acids. The CDR3 protein is CAGSRGPSYEQYF. CDR3 in DNA: TGTGCCGGCAGCAGGGGACCCTCCTACGAGCAGTACTTC.

Worth noting for this clonotype: The junction departs from germline at one end; a sequencing error may be responsible. The CDR3 here is CASSLEVTSSYERYF. Written as DNA, the CDR3 is TGTGCCAGCAGCTTGGAGGTAACCTCCTCCTACGAGCGGTACTTC. J is TRBJ2-7 and V is TRBV7-2, with a weak D call TRBD2 (5 bases). This CDR3 contains 15 residues. The germline CDR1 and CDR2 sequences are SGHTA and FQGNSA.

J is TRBJ2-2 and V is TRBV20-1; 7 bases map to TRBD2. The germline V gene encodes CDR1 DFQATT and CDR2 SNEGSKA (reference sequence). V shed 0 bases and J 6 bases; nucleotides not matched to a gene: 7. The CDR3 has 15 residues. The CDR3 loop is CSARDGGTAAGELFF. The CDR3 DNA reads as TGCAGTGCTAGAGACGGGGGGACCGCCGCCGGGGAGCTGTTTTTT.

The V and J genes are TRBV10-3 and TRBJ2-7; the D is unclear. The V and J ends lost 2 bases and 0 bases respectively, with 8 bases between them. The germline V gene has CDR1 ENHRY and CDR2 SYGVKD. This CDR3 has 14 amino acids. The CDR3 loop is CAISEAKGSYEQYF. The CDR3, as DNA: TGTGCCATCAGTGAGGCAAAGGGCTCCTACGAGCAGTACTTC.

This rearrangement joins TRBV7-2 to TRBJ1-3, with 11 bases that match TRBD1. The J segment lost 8 bases and the V segment lost 2 bases, leaving 5 bases of the junction unmatched. This CDR3 is built from 15 residues. Germline V CDR1 and CDR2: SGHTA, FQGNSA. The DNA for the CDR3 is TGTGCCAGCAGCTTACGGGACAGGGGGATTCACACCATATATTTT. It specifies CASSLRDRGIHTIYF.

V gene TRBV20-1 combines with J gene TRBJ1-1; D is possibly TRBD1 (5 bases). The CDR3 is 14 residues long. V dropped 0 bases and J dropped 4 bases, with 12 bases sitting between them. Germline lookup yields CDR1 DFQATT and CDR2 SNEGSKA (reference sequence). In DNA form, the CDR3 reads TGCAGTGCTAGAGATCCCTTCAGGGCCACTGAAGCTTTCTTT. Translating it yields CSARDPFRATEAFF.

Of note for this clonotype: The junction and the germline gene differ at one end; a read error may be behind it. This chain joins TRBV12-3 or TRBV12-4 and TRBJ1-1, with no clear D. The CDR3 is 16 amino acids. This chain's CDR3 is CASSLYSLSMNTDAFF. CDR3 DNA: TGTGCCAGCAGTTTATACTCCCTTAGCATGAACACTGACGCTTTCTTT.

In its sample, this clonotype was seen many times. The chain uses TRBV14 and TRBJ2-1; D gene unclear. The V and J ends lost 5 bases and 7 bases respectively, with 12 bases between them. The CDR3 runs to 13 residues. Germline assignment: CDR1 SGHDN and CDR2 FVKESK. As DNA, the CDR3 is TGTGCCAGCAGCGAAGGAGTTAGGAATGAGCAGTTCTTC. This encodes CASSEGVRNEQFF.

This clonotype was recorded many times. The chain combines TRBV20-1 with TRBJ1-2, with 7 bases matching TRBD1. Germline trimming cut 3 bases from V and 7 bases from J; bases unmatched to any gene: 5. The germline V gene has CDR1 DFQATT and CDR2 SNEGSKA (reference sequence). This CDR3 spans 12 amino acids. Here the CDR3 DNA reads TGCAGTGCTAGTAAGAGGGACAGTGGCTACACCTTC. This codes for CSASKRDSGYTF.

In this sample, this clonotype turned up a few times. The rearrangement uses TRBV12-3 or TRBV12-4 and TRBJ1-1; TRBD1 aligns across 11 bases. The V gene end was trimmed by 4 bases and the J gene end by 3 bases; junction bases not matched to a gene: 7. The CDR3 length is 16 residues. The CDR3 region has the DNA TGTGCCAGCAGTTCAGGACAGGGGGCGAGGGACACTGAAGCTTTCTTT. Translating it yields CASSSGQGARDTEAFF.

The J gene is TRBJ2-3, the V gene TRBV5-1; D possibly uses TRBD1 or TRBD2 (6 bases each). The CDR3 consists of 16 residues. V was cut by 2 bases and J by 0 bases, with 13 bases left in between. CDR1 and CDR2 (germline): SGHRS, YFSETQ. CDR3 sequence (DNA): TGCGCCAGCAGCTTACCTACAGGGACTAGCACAGATACGCAGTATTTT. Encoded protein: CASSLPTGTSTDTQYF.

A few counts support this clonotype. V and J are TRBV7-2 and TRBJ1-5; 7 bases fit TRBD1. In germline, CDR1 is SGHTA, CDR2 FQGNSA. The V and J ends lost 5 bases and 1 base, in that order; junction bases with no gene match: 5. The CDR3 extends over 15 amino acids. The CDR3 coding sequence is TGTGCCAGCAGCGCCATACAGGGGAGCAATCAGCCCCAGCATTTT. It specifies CASSAIQGSNQPQHF. Looking up the rest from reference TRBV7-2 and TRBJ1-5 gives the full variable domain: GAGVSQSPSNKVTEKGKDVELRCDPISGHTALYWYRQSLGQGLEFLIYFQGNSAPDKSGLPSDRFSAERTGGSVSTLTIQRTQQEDSAVYLCASSAIQGSNQPQHFGDGTRLSIL.

This clonotype appeared many times. This chain uses TRBV5-1 with TRBJ1-6, with D possibly TRBD1 on 6 matching bases. CDR3 length equals 15 residues. The V end lost 0 bases, the J end lost 7 bases, and 11 bases lay between the germline ends. Per the germline V gene, CDR1 is SGHRS and CDR2 is YFSETQ. Written as DNA, the CDR3 is TGCGCCAGCAGCTTGGCGGGACAAGGCAATTCACCCCTCCACTTT. Amino acids: CASSLAGQGNSPLHF. Full variable domain (outside the CDR3, taken from reference TRBV5-1 and TRBJ1-6): KAGVTQTPRYLIKTRGQQVTLSCSPISGHRSVSWYQQTPGQGLQFLFEYFSETQRNKGNFPGRFSGRQFSNSRSEMNVSTLELGDSALYLCASSLAGQGNSPLHFGNGTRLTVT.

The J gene is TRBJ2-5, the V gene TRBV27; D may be TRBD2 (7 bases). Trimming shortened V by 3 bases and J by 11 bases, and 25 bases separated the two germline ends. Germline CDR1 is MNHEY and CDR2 is SMNVEV (reference sequence). CDR3 length: 16 residues. CDR3 sequence reads: CASSFSGGRGYWEQYF. For the CDR3, the DNA is TGTGCCAGCAGTTTCTCCGGGGGGCGCGGATACTGGGAGCAGTACTTC.

As regards this clonotype: A much larger clone lies one base from this, so it may be a read error. The V gene is TRBV27, the J gene TRBJ2-5; D may correspond to TRBD1 or TRBD2 (5 bases each). The CDR3 covers 14 residues. Deletions cut 0 bases from V and 11 bases from J, with 16 bases between. The germline CDR1 and CDR2 sequences are MNHEY and SMNVEV (reference sequence). CDR3 sequence reads: CASSLSGPYNEQYF. The CDR3 region has the DNA TGTGCCAGCAGTTTATCGGGACCGTACAATGAGCAGTACTTC.

This clonotype has ten or more counts. The V gene is TRBV12-3 or TRBV12-4, the J gene TRBJ2-5; 7 bases agree with TRBD2. The CDR3 is 13 amino acids. The trim removed 3 bases at V and 5 bases at J, leaving 3 bases unmatched. DNA of the CDR3: TGTGCCAGCAGTTTCGCCGGGAGGGAGACCCAGTACTTC. The encoded protein is CASSFAGRETQYF.